This is a list of T cell receptor beta chains from one sample in a study of blood T cell repertoires in COVID-19. Measured with immunoSEQ multiplex PCR; TCRdb has only the in-frame clones, and not every one. The top ten hold 0.5% to 0.65% of the sample, which has 170,000 or so clones, 90% to 95% seen once. Sequencing input: peripheral blood. The source is a man aged 50 to 60 with acute or convalescent COVID-19. CDR3s include the opening cysteine and the closing phenylalanine or tryptophan. D genes are given only for firm matches. Not every row has a clone size; where given, it reads once, few, many or a size class.

size,J,D,V,CDR3,DNA
NA,TRBJ2-6,NA,TRBV7-9,CASSLSSGANVLTF,TGTGCCAGCAGCTTAAGCTCTGGGGCCAACGTCCTGACCTTC
NA,TRBJ1-1,NA,TRBV5-4,CASSPRDTLNTEAFF,TGTGCCAGCAGCCCCAGGGACACTTTGAACACTGAAGCTTTCTTT
NA,TRBJ1-2,TRBD1,TRBV28,CASSPPGTGLINYGYTF,TGTGCCAGCAGTCCCCCCGGGACAGGGCTCATCAACTATGGCTACACCTTC
once,TRBJ2-2,TRBD2,TRBV4-2,CASSLLAGGPNTGELFF,TGTGCCAGCAGTCTTCTAGCGGGGGGGCCGAACACCGGGGAGCTGTTTTTT
NA,TRBJ1-4,NA,TRBV5-1,CASSTSFGGIGEKLFF,TGCGCCAGCAGCACCTCCTTCGGGGGTATAGGGGAAAAACTGTTTTTT
NA,TRBJ1-2,TRBD1,TRBV5-1,CASSTGQGAMGGYTF,TGCGCCAGCAGCACCGGACAGGGGGCAATGGGTGGCTACACCTTC
once,TRBJ1-2,TRBD1,TRBV6-4,CASPKGQGAFDYGYTF,TGTGCCAGCCCCAAGGGACAGGGGGCTTTCGACTATGGCTACACCTTC
NA,TRBJ2-7,NA,TRBV4-1,CASSQDRQARDEQYF,TGCGCCAGCAGCCAAGATCGACAGGCCAGGGACGAGCAGTACTTC
NA,TRBJ2-2,NA,TRBV12-2,CASLDSRHTGELFF,TGTGCAAGTCTAGATTCTAGACACACCGGGGAGCTGTTTTTT
NA,TRBJ2-1,TRBD2,TRBV6-1,CASSEALLAGGIYNEQFF,TGTGCCAGCAGTGAAGCGCTTCTGGCGGGAGGGATCTACAATGAGCAGTTCTTC
NA,TRBJ2-2,NA,TRBV6-1,CASSEQGPGELFF,TGTGCCAGCAGTGAACAGGGGCCCGGGGAGCTGTTTTTT
NA,TRBJ2-5,TRBD2,TRBV5-4,CASSLLAGGPETQYF,TGTGCCAGCAGCCTTCTAGCGGGAGGGCCGGAGACCCAGTACTTC
once,TRBJ2-2,TRBD2,TRBV7-2,CASSFLSGGRTGELFF,TGTGCCAGCAGCTTTCTCAGCGGGGGCCGGACCGGGGAGCTGTTTTTT
NA,TRBJ2-3,NA,TRBV27,CASRIDYTDTQYF,TGTGCCAGCAGAATCGACTATACAGATACGCAGTATTTT
once,TRBJ2-2,NA,TRBV7-3,CASSSLVGKIANTGELFF,TGTGCCAGCAGCTCCCTGGTCGGGAAAATCGCGAACACCGGGGAGCTGTTTTTT
NA,TRBJ1-1,NA,TRBV19,CASSISFGLTEAFF,TGTGCCAGTAGTATAAGTTTCGGGTTAACTGAAGCTTTCTTT
NA,TRBJ1-1,NA,TRBV5-1,CATRDSMNTEAFF,TGCGCCACCCGGGACTCAATGAACACTGAAGCTTTCTTT
NA,TRBJ2-5,NA,TRBV19,CATSSDYLQETQYF,TGTGCCACCTCCTCGGACTACCTTCAAGAGACCCAGTACTTC
NA,TRBJ2-1,NA,TRBV11-2,CASSLDGVTYNEQFF,TGTGCCAGCAGCTTAGACGGGGTTACCTACAATGAGCAGTTCTTC
NA,TRBJ2-7,NA,TRBV5-1,CASSPRHVSEQYF,TGCGCCAGCAGCCCCCGACATGTATCCGAGCAGTACTTC
NA,TRBJ2-2,TRBD1,TRBV14,CAIDREPNTGELFF,TGTGCCATCGACAGGGAGCCGAACACCGGGGAGCTGTTTTTT
few,TRBJ1-2,NA,TRBV7-9,CASSLEDRGGYGYTF,TGTGCCAGCAGCTTAGAAGATCGGGGTGGCTATGGCTACACCTTC